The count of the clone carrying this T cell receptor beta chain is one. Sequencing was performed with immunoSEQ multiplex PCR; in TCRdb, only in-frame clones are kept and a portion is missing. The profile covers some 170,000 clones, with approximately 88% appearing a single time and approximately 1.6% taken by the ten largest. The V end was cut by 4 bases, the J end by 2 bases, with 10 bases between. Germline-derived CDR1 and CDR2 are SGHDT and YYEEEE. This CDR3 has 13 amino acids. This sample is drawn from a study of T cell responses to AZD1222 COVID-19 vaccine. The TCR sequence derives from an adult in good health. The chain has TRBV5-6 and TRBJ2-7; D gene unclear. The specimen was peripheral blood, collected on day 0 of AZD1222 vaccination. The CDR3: CASSPSRAYEQYV. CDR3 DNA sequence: TGTGCCAGCAGCCCCTCCCGAGCCTACGAGCAGTACGTC.